Below are 21 T cell receptor beta chains sequenced from a single sample in a study of identical twins. MiXCR was run by TCRdb on the 5' RACE reads, yielding one entry per CDR3 protein. The top ten clones hold roughly 14% of a sample with some 790,000 distinct CDR3 sequences, 15% to 20% of them seen once. Another study also made use of these data, one on T cells expressing NK-cell markers.

The sample comprised PBMCs. These receptors were collected from a woman younger than 35 in good health.

The CDR3: CASGAGGTNTGELFF. The CDR3 bases are TGTGCTAGTGGAGCGGGGGGAACGAACACCGGGGAGCTGTTTTTT. The chain employs TRBV12-5 and TRBJ2-2; 9 bases map to TRBD2. Losses at the gene ends were 6 bases for V and 0 bases for J; bases not matched to a gene: 2. Germline assignment: CDR1 LGHNT and CDR2 FRNRAP. This CDR3 region has 15 residues.

The gene calls are TRBV30 and TRBJ2-7, with 11 bases matching TRBD1. The J segment lost 5 bases and the V segment lost 1 base, leaving 7 bases of the junction unmatched. Germline CDR1 is GTSNPN and CDR2 is SVGIG (reference sequence). The CDR3 is 15 residues long. CDR3 coding DNA: TGTGCCTGGAGTGAAGCCCGGACAGGGGGCAACGAGCAGTACTTC. Translating gives CAWSEARTGGNEQYF. The full variable domain, completed using reference TRBV30 and TRBJ2-7, is SQTIHQWPATLVQPVGSPLSLECTVEGTSNPNLYWYRQAAGRGLQLLFYSVGIGQISSEVPQNLSASRPQDRQFILSSKKLLLSDSGFYLCAWSEARTGGNEQYFGPGTRLTVT.

This chain uses TRBV12-3 or TRBV12-4 with TRBJ2-2; the D is unclear. V was cut by 7 bases and J by 1 base, with 4 bases left in between. This CDR3 contains 12 residues. CDR3 DNA: TGTGCCAGCACCATGAACACCGGGGAGCTGTTTTTT. It is translated as CASTMNTGELFF.

The chain uses TRBV29-1 and TRBJ1-1, with D possibly being TRBD1 (6 bases). The CDR3 covers 13 residues. Per germline, CDR1 SQVTM and CDR2 ANQGSEA. The V end was cut by 6 bases, the J end by 3 bases, with 14 bases between. CDR3 in DNA: TGCAGCGTCAGAACAGGGCGCCACACTGAAGCTTTCTTT. It codes for CSVRTGRHTEAFF.

The rearrangement joins TRBV5-1 to TRBJ2-7; TRBD1 agrees at 9 bases. The CDR3 totals 16 residues. V lost 3 bases and J lost 6; bases outside the gene matches: 13. Germline lookup yields CDR1 SGHRS and CDR2 YFSETQ. For the CDR3, the DNA is TGCGCCAGCAGCTCGGGACGGACAGGGGACACCGTCGAGCAGTACTTC. Translation gives CASSSGRTGDTVEQYF.

This clonotype was picked up a small number of times. The DNA of the CDR3 is TGCAGCGTTGAAGATCTGGACCTACGACCCGGGGAGCTGTTTTTT. It codes for CSVEDLDLRPGELFF. The chain uses TRBV29-1 and TRBJ2-2; D is unresolved. CDR1 and CDR2 (germline): SQVTM, ANQGSEA. V dropped 0 bases and J dropped 6 bases, with 14 bases sitting between them. This CDR3 spans 15 amino acids.

This clonotype was observed at least ten times. CDR3 nucleotide sequence: TGTGCCTGGAGTGTGGTGGACTTCTACAATGAGCAGTTCTTC. Protein product: CAWSVVDFYNEQFF. V is TRBV30 and J is TRBJ2-1; tentatively, D is TRBD2 (5 bases). Germline CDR1 is GTSNPN and CDR2 is SVGIG (reference sequence). V lost 0 bases, J lost 3 bases, and 9 bases lay in between. CDR3 length: 14 residues.

This clonotype was counted between two and nine times. The chain uses TRBV10-3 and TRBJ1-1, with 7 bases identical to TRBD1. This CDR3 is built from 13 residues. V lost 11 bases and J lost 4; bases outside the gene matches: 10. Germline V gene lookup returns CDR1 ENHRY and CDR2 SYGVKD. Written as DNA, the CDR3 is TGTGCCGTTTCTCGCCCAGGGGGCACTGAAGCTTTCTTT. This sequence encodes CAVSRPGGTEAFF.

The V call is TRBV24-1, the J call TRBJ2-3; D uncertain. The V gene's germline CDR1 is KGHDR and CDR2 SFDVKD. This CDR3 contains 16 residues. V was clipped by 3 bases and J by 4 bases, with 16 bases between them. The CDR3 spells CATSDGSSPRADTQYF. The CDR3 DNA is TGTGCCACCAGTGATGGATCCAGCCCACGAGCAGATACGCAGTATTTT.

This clonotype was counted ten times or more. This chain uses TRBV11-1 with TRBJ2-1; TRBD2 agrees at 9 bases. Germline V gene sequence: CDR1 SGHAT, CDR2 FQDESV (reference sequence). V trimming: 1 base; J trimming: 6 bases; junction bases outside the gene matches: 16. The CDR3 length is 19 residues. The CDR3 sequence: CASSLVSIPGLAHSNEQFF. The DNA of the CDR3 is TGTGCCAGCAGCTTAGTCTCAATTCCGGGACTAGCACATTCCAATGAGCAGTTCTTC.

This clonotype was counted a few times. V gene TRBV10-3 combines with J gene TRBJ2-7; tentatively, D is TRBD1 (6 bases). CDR1 is ENHRY, CDR2 SYGVKD, per germline. Deletions cut 0 bases from V and 5 bases from J, with 11 bases between. The CDR3 is made up of 14 amino acids. For the CDR3, the DNA is TGTGCCATCAGTGAGTCGCAGGGGTTAAACGAGCAGTACTTC. It translates to CAISESQGLNEQYF.

This clonotype was seen repeatedly, ten times or more. The chain recombines TRBV20-1 with TRBJ2-7, with D perhaps TRBD1 (6 bases). The CDR3 totals 15 residues. The ends were cut back, 3 bases at V and 1 base at J, with 16 bases in the middle. Germline V gene lookup returns CDR1 DFQATT and CDR2 SNEGSKA (reference sequence). The CDR3 nucleotides read TGCAGTGCTAGGCCCGGTGGCAGGGGATCCTACGAGCAGTACTTC. Residues: CSARPGGRGSYEQYF.

This clonotype was observed a handful of times. This sequence joins TRBV20-1 and TRBJ2-1, with D perhaps matching TRBD1 (6 bases). There are 16 residues in the CDR3. Germline CDR1 reads DFQATT; CDR2 reads SNEGSKA (reference sequence). Trimming took 5 bases from V and 7 from J, leaving 24 bases between them. The CDR3 nucleotides are TGCAGTGCTGAGAACAGGGCAGGGTTTAGGGGAAATGAGCAGTTCTTC. This codes for CSAENRAGFRGNEQFF.

The chain's CDR3 is CASSLEAHTNTGELFF. As DNA, the CDR3 is TGTGCCAGCAGCTTAGAGGCCCATACGAACACCGGGGAGCTGTTTTTT. The rearrangement joins TRBV7-6 to TRBJ2-2; D not resolved. Trimming took 1 base from V and 0 from J, leaving 9 bases between them. The CDR3 contains 16 residues. Germline assignment: CDR1 SGHVS and CDR2 FNYEAQ.

This chain links TRBV7-2 with TRBJ2-3, with TRBD2 identical over 9 bases. V lost 6 bases, J lost 11 bases, and 12 bases stayed unmatched. The CDR3 extends over 14 amino acids. Germline V gene data show CDR1 as SGHTA and CDR2 as FQGNSA. The CDR3 region has the DNA TGTGCCAGCAGACAAGGGACTAGCAGTCTTTGGCAGTATTTT. The encoded protein is CASRQGTSSLWQYF.

This rearrangement joins TRBV29-1 to TRBJ2-1; weak D call: TRBD1 (5 bases). The CDR3 loop spans 13 amino acids. Germline CDR1 SQVTM, CDR2 ANQGSEA. Trimming pared 7 bases from V and 8 bases from J, leaving 18 bases between. CDR3: CSANRPGGDEQFF. CDR3 nucleotide sequence: TGCAGCGCTAACAGGCCCGGCGGCGATGAGCAGTTCTTC.

This clonotype appeared a few times. The V and J genes are TRBV12-3 or TRBV12-4 and TRBJ2-3; D might be TRBD2 (7 bases). V was trimmed by 1 base and J by 4 bases, leaving 15 bases between them. The CDR3 has 16 residues. As DNA, the CDR3 is TGTGCCAGCAGTTTAGGGTTTGTCGGGGGGCCAGATACGCAGTATTTT. This sequence encodes CASSLGFVGGPDTQYF.

The sample holds a few counts of this clonotype. The gene calls are TRBV20-1 and TRBJ2-1; D is ambiguous. The CDR3 contains 11 residues. From germline, CDR1 is DFQATT and CDR2 SNEGSKA (reference sequence). Trimming cost V 4 bases and J 5 bases, with 6 bases left between them. The CDR3 is CSATGDNEQFF. For the CDR3, the DNA is TGCAGTGCTACAGGAGACAATGAGCAGTTCTTC.

The chain has TRBV12-3 or TRBV12-4 and TRBJ2-3; a weak D match, TRBD2 (5 bases). V was shortened by 5 bases and J by 4 bases, with 13 bases between the two germline ends. The CDR3 has 14 amino acids. In nucleotides, the CDR3 is TGTGCCAGCAGTCCTGGACTGCCTGCAGATACGCAGTATTTT. Protein product: CASSPGLPADTQYF.

The chain combines TRBV24-1 with TRBJ2-3, with D possibly matching TRBD2 (6 bases). The germline CDR1 and CDR2 sequences are KGHDR and SFDVKD. V lost 5 bases, J lost 1 base, and 6 bases lay in between. The CDR3 is made up of 13 amino acids. The CDR3 DNA is TGTGCCACCAGTGCGGGGGGCACAGATACGCAGTATTTT. Its protein is CATSAGGTDTQYF.

The J gene is TRBJ2-3, the V gene TRBV7-2; possible D gene TRBD1, 6 bases. The V gene lost 4 bases and the J gene lost 4 bases, with 9 bases spanning the gap. Germline CDR1 and CDR2: SGHTA and FQGNSA. The CDR3 is 13 amino acids. DNA of the CDR3: TGTGCCAGCAGCTGGGGGCCGCCAGATACGCAGTATTTT. Its translation: CASSWGPPDTQYF. The full variable domain, completed using reference TRBV7-2 and TRBJ2-3, is GAGVSQSPSNKVTEKGKDVELRCDPISGHTALYWYRQSLGQGLEFLIYFQGNSAPDKSGLPSDRFSAERTGGSVSTLTIQRTQQEDSAVYLCASSWGPPDTQYFGPGTRLTVL.